One sample yielded the 31 T cell receptor beta chains listed below, sequenced in a study of blood T cell repertoires in COVID-19. Libraries were prepared by immunoSEQ multiplex PCR; TCRdb keeps only in-frame clonotypes and omits some of them. The sample includes about 160,000 clones, about 90% of them seen just once. Sample: peripheral blood. These TCRs come from a woman aged 70-85 years with acute or convalescent COVID-19.

CDR3 in amino acids: CASSLLGGLKAGELFF. The CDR3 DNA is TGTGCCAGCAGCTTATTAGGGGGCCTAAAGGCCGGGGAGCTGTTTTTT. The chain couples TRBV7-8 to TRBJ2-2; TRBD1 matches 7 bases. This CDR3 comprises 16 residues. With V trimmed by 2 bases and J by 6 bases, 9 bases remained unmatched. CDR1 is SGHVS, CDR2 FQNEAQ, per germline.

This clone was found once. The rearrangement joins TRBV9 to TRBJ1-6; maybe TRBD1 (6 bases). Looked up from germline, CDR1 is SGDLS and CDR2 is YYNGEE. V was trimmed by 2 bases and J by 0 bases, leaving 12 bases between them. The CDR3 sequence is 17 residues long. This CDR3 is CASSVPQGSSYNSPLHF. CDR3 in DNA: TGTGCCAGCAGCGTTCCCCAGGGGAGCTCCTATAATTCACCCCTCCACTTT.

V gene TRBV6-5 combines with J gene TRBJ2-1, with 7 nucleotides matching TRBD1. Germline V gene data show CDR1 as MNHEY and CDR2 as SVGAGI. The CDR3 covers 14 residues. V was pared by 6 bases and J by 12 bases, with 14 bases of the junction left unmatched. CDR3 sequence reads: CASRPSGTAGGQFF. The CDR3 DNA is TGTGCCAGCAGACCATCCGGGACAGCTGGAGGGCAGTTCTTC.

The gene calls are TRBV4-3 and TRBJ2-5; D might be TRBD2 (5 bases). Trimming removed 0 bases at V and 1 base at J, with 9 bases between. This CDR3 comprises 15 residues. The germline gives CDR1 LGHNA, CDR2 YSLEER. The CDR3: CASSQDLRGQETQYF. The DNA for the CDR3 is TGCGCCAGCAGCCAAGATTTACGGGGCCAAGAGACCCAGTACTTC.

The rearrangement joins TRBV5-1 to TRBJ2-2, with a tentative D call TRBD2 (7 bases). The CDR3 loop spans 16 amino acids. Trimming shortened V by 4 bases and J by 3 bases, and 16 bases separated the two germline ends. CDR1 and CDR2 from the germline V gene are SGHRS and YFSETQ. CDR3 coding DNA: TGCGCCAGCAGCCCAGCATTGGGGGGGCACACCGGGGAGCTGTTTTTT. It translates to CASSPALGGHTGELFF.

V is TRBV27 and J is TRBJ1-1, with D possibly matching TRBD1 (5 bases). This CDR3 comprises 13 residues. Between the trimmed V and J ends, which lost 6 bases and 8 bases, there was a span of 16 bases. The V gene's germline CDR1 is MNHEY and CDR2 SMNVEV (reference sequence). The CDR3 is CASSHAKGREAFF. The CDR3 DNA follows: TGTGCCAGCAGCCACGCCAAGGGGAGGGAAGCTTTCTTT.

DNA of the CDR3: TGTGCCAGCAGCTCCCACATTCGACAGGGAGGTGGCTACACCTTC. It is translated as CASSSHIRQGGGYTF. This chain links TRBV5-6 with TRBJ1-2, with 7 nucleotides matching TRBD1. The germline V gene encodes CDR1 SGHDT and CDR2 YYEEEE. The CDR3 runs 15 residues. The V segment lost 3 bases and the J segment 7 bases; nucleotides outside the gene matches: 12.

Only one count was recorded for this clone. The chain uses TRBV7-9 and TRBJ2-3, with a weak D call TRBD2 (6 bases). The CDR3 extends over 17 amino acids. The V end was cut by 6 bases, the J end by 1 base, with 20 bases between. CDR1 is SEHNR and CDR2 is FQNEAQ in the germline V gene (reference sequence). The CDR3 DNA sequence: TGTGCCAGCAGACCGGCAGGAGGGGACGGGGGCACAGATACGCAGTATTTT. Its protein product is CASRPAGGDGGTDTQYF.

In DNA form, the CDR3 reads TGTGCCAGCAGCCAAGACCCCCGGACAGGAACAACGAACACCGGGGAGCTGTTTTTT. Residues: CASSQDPRTGTTNTGELFF. V is TRBV3-1 (or the pseudogene TRBV3-2) and J is TRBJ2-2; TRBD1 matches 7 bases. The CDR3 extends over 19 amino acids. Germline trimming cut 0 bases from V and 0 bases from J; bases unmatched to any gene: 10. From germline, CDR1 is LGHDT and CDR2 YNNKEL (reference sequence).

About this clone: This CDR3 is also generated by other DNA sequences in the sample. The chain carries TRBV4-3 and TRBJ1-5; TRBD1 might be the D (5 bases). Germline assignment: CDR1 LGHNA and CDR2 YSLEER. This CDR3 has 13 residues. Deletions cut 3 bases from V and 4 bases from J, with 7 bases between. This chain's CDR3 is CASSQGGNQPQHF. CDR3 DNA sequence: TGCGCCAGCAGCCAGGGGGGTAATCAGCCCCAGCATTTT.

The chain joins TRBV19 to TRBJ2-5; TRBD1 matches at 9 bases. Trimming removed 5 bases from V and 3 bases from J; junction bases left unmatched: 10. CDR1 and CDR2 from the germline V gene are LNHDA and SQIVND (reference sequence). The CDR3 extends over 16 amino acids. DNA of the CDR3: TGTGCCAGTAGTCCAGCACCGGGACAGGGAAAAGAGACCCAGTACTTC. Protein sequence: CASSPAPGQGKETQYF.

The chain recombines TRBV7-6 with TRBJ1-6, with 7 bases fitting TRBD1. Germline CDR1 SGHVS, CDR2 FNYEAQ. CDR3 length equals 15 residues. The trim removed 5 bases at V and 7 bases at J, leaving 8 bases unmatched. Written as DNA, the CDR3 is TGTGCCAGCAGCCCGATCGGGACAGAGAATTCACCCCTCCACTTT. Its protein product is CASSPIGTENSPLHF.

The gene calls are TRBV3-1 (or the pseudogene TRBV3-2) and TRBJ2-7, with TRBD2 matching 10 bases. The CDR3 length is 16 residues. Germline CDR1 is LGHDT and CDR2 is YNNKEL (reference sequence). V shed 3 bases, J shed 1 base, and the junction held 6 bases outside the gene matches. The CDR3 nucleotides are TGTGCCAGCAGCCACGGGAGCGGGAGGGCTTCCTACGAGCAGTACTTC. Translating it yields CASSHGSGRASYEQYF.

The chain links TRBV20-1 to TRBJ2-7; D is unresolved. Germline lookup yields CDR1 DFQATT and CDR2 SNEGSKA (reference sequence). Trimming cost V 3 bases and J 0 bases, with 9 bases left between them. The CDR3 totals 13 residues. CDR3 nucleotide sequence: TGCAGTGCTAGTGCTCTAAACTCCTACGAGCAGTACTTC. Translated: CSASALNSYEQYF.

The chain is built from TRBV18 and TRBJ2-7; 8 nucleotides align to TRBD2. The length of the CDR3 is 15 residues. CDR1 is KGHSH and CDR2 is LQKENI in the germline V gene. Germline trimming cut 0 bases from V and 3 bases from J; bases unmatched to any gene: 4. This CDR3 is CASSPPSGRSYEQYF. CDR3 coding DNA: TGTGCCAGCTCACCACCAAGCGGGAGAAGCTACGAGCAGTACTTC.

The rearrangement links TRBV11-3 to TRBJ2-3, with a weak D call TRBD1 (5 bases). This CDR3 contains 15 residues. V was clipped by 1 base and J by 3 bases, with 11 bases between them. The V gene's germline CDR1 is SGHNT and CDR2 YENEEA. The CDR3 sequence: CASSLGQGWTDTQYF. The CDR3, as DNA: TGTGCCAGCAGCTTAGGCCAGGGTTGGACAGATACGCAGTATTTT.

The chain uses TRBV27 and TRBJ2-2; 12 nucleotides agree with TRBD2. The germline gives CDR1 MNHEY, CDR2 SMNVEV (reference sequence). The CDR3 extends over 14 amino acids. Losses at the gene ends were 8 bases for V and 7 bases for J; bases not matched to a gene: 5. CDR3 sequence (DNA): TGTGCCAGCGGGAGACTAGCGGGAGTCGGGGAGCTGTTTTTT. Its protein is CASGRLAGVGELFF.

The chain links TRBV13 to TRBJ1-2; D remains ambiguous. Germline loops: CDR1 PRHDT, CDR2 FYEKMQ (reference sequence). Trimming pared 5 bases from V and 0 bases from J, leaving 4 bases between. This CDR3 has 12 amino acids. CDR3 protein: CASSQTNYGYTF. The CDR3 region has the DNA TGTGCCAGCAGCCAGACTAACTATGGCTACACCTTC.

The gene calls are TRBV6-1 and TRBJ1-5; 10 bases fit TRBD1. The V gene's germline CDR1 is MNHNS and CDR2 SASEGT. The CDR3 covers 15 residues. The V gene end was trimmed by 6 bases and the J gene end by 4 bases; junction bases not matched to a gene: 6. The CDR3 DNA reads as TGTGCCAGCAGGGACAGGGGGGGTGCAAATCAGCCCCAGCATTTT. This translates into CASRDRGGANQPQHF.

This clone turned up a few times. The rearrangement uses TRBV28 and TRBJ1-2; 7 bases match TRBD1. Looked up from germline, CDR1 is MDHEN and CDR2 is SYDVKM. CDR3 length: 14 residues. V was pared by 6 bases and J by 5 bases, with 9 bases of the junction left unmatched. The CDR3 bases are TGTGCCAGCAGACCCGGAGACAGGGCTTATGGCTACACCTTC. Translation gives CASRPGDRAYGYTF.

V gene TRBV6-2 or TRBV6-3 combines with J gene TRBJ1-6; 9 positions match TRBD1. Germline V gene data show CDR1 as MNHEY and CDR2 as SVGEGT. V lost 5 bases, J lost 10 bases, and 15 bases stayed unmatched. The CDR3 has 17 amino acids. As DNA, the CDR3 is TGTGCCAGCAGTCTACGGCCCGGGGGACAGGGAGGGTCACCCCTCCACTTT. Its protein product is CASSLRPGGQGGSPLHF.

The chain couples TRBV6-1 to TRBJ1-1; a possible D gene is TRBD1 (5 bases). Germline V CDR1 and CDR2: MNHNS, SASEGT. The CDR3 extends over 13 amino acids. V was trimmed by 2 bases and J by 8 bases, leaving 12 bases between them. In nucleotides, the CDR3 is TGTGCCAGCAGTGAAATGGGCGGGGGGGAAGCTTTCTTT. This translates into CASSEMGGGEAFF.

V and J are TRBV4-1 and TRBJ1-5; no definite D call. Trimming removed 1 base at V and 9 bases at J, with 13 bases between. The CDR3 consists of 14 residues. CDR1 and CDR2 (germline): MGHRA, YSYEKL. The CDR3 region is CASSQVLSLPPQHF. CDR3 nucleotide sequence: TGCGCCAGCAGCCAAGTTTTGAGTTTGCCGCCCCAGCATTTT.

The chain combines TRBV3-1 (or the pseudogene TRBV3-2) with TRBJ2-5, with D possibly being TRBD2 (6 bases). The germline V gene has CDR1 LGHDT and CDR2 YNNKEL (reference sequence). With 8 bases removed from V and 5 bases from J, the gap between germline ends came to 15 bases. CDR3 size: 13 residues. CDR3 nucleotides: TGTGCCAGCTCTTATGAAGGAGGGGAGACCCAGTACTTC. This gives the protein CASSYEGGETQYF.

This clone has more than one count but fewer than ten. J is TRBJ1-5 and V is TRBV18; possible D gene TRBD1, 6 bases. The CDR3 is 14 residues long. V lost 3 bases and J 3 bases, leaving 9 bases between the germline ends. CDR1 and CDR2 from the germline V gene are KGHSH and LQKENI. CDR3 protein: CASSPQGYNQPQHF. Here the CDR3 DNA reads TGTGCCAGCTCACCGCAGGGGTACAATCAGCCCCAGCATTTT.

J is TRBJ2-1 and V is TRBV19, with a possible D match to TRBD1 (5 bases). Between the trimmed V and J ends, which lost 7 bases and 7 bases, there was a span of 20 bases. The CDR3 has 15 residues. Per germline, CDR1 LNHDA and CDR2 SQIVND (reference sequence). Here the CDR3 DNA reads TGTGCCAGTAAGGATGGCCAGGGTTGGCGGAATGAGCAGTTCTTC. Residues: CASKDGQGWRNEQFF.

There are a few counts of this clone. The CDR3 bases are TGTGCCAGCAGCCACCGGGACAGGGGTCTATATGGCTACACCTTC. This sequence encodes CASSHRDRGLYGYTF. V and J are TRBV14 and TRBJ1-2; 10 bases align to TRBD1. The CDR3 has 15 amino acids. The germline V gene encodes CDR1 SGHDN and CDR2 FVKESK. Trimming took 3 bases from V and 5 from J; bases not matched to a gene: 6.

This chain joins TRBV15 and TRBJ2-5, with D perhaps TRBD1 (5 bases). The V end lost 5 bases, the J end lost 2 bases, and 12 bases lay between the germline ends. There are 14 residues in the CDR3. CDR1 and CDR2 from the germline V gene are LNHNV and YYDKDF (reference sequence). Written as DNA, the CDR3 is TGTGCCACCAGCCCATGGGGCATGCAAGAGACCCAGTACTTC. It yields the protein CATSPWGMQETQYF.

The chain links TRBV7-6 to TRBJ2-7; 11 nucleotides agree with TRBD2. Germline CDR1 SGHVS, CDR2 FNYEAQ. The CDR3 runs 16 residues. Trimming at V came to 1 base and at J to 6 bases, leaving 8 bases not matched to a gene. The CDR3 loop reads CASSLGFSGGAGEQYF. The CDR3 DNA reads TGTGCCAGCAGCTTAGGATTTAGCGGGGGGGCTGGCGAGCAGTACTTC.

The rearrangement links TRBV19 to TRBJ2-3, with D tentatively TRBD1 (6 bases). V lost 4 bases, J lost 4 bases, and 18 bases lay in between. From germline, CDR1 is LNHDA and CDR2 SQIVND (reference sequence). The CDR3 has 16 residues. CDR3 coding DNA: TGTGCCAGTAGTACACAGGGTCCTTTGGGCGCAGATACGCAGTATTTT. It translates to CASSTQGPLGADTQYF.

The count of this clone is one. DNA of the CDR3: TGTGCCAGCACTAACAGGGGAACCTATGGCTACACCTTC. Its translation: CASTNRGTYGYTF. V is TRBV28 and J is TRBJ1-2, with 7 bases matching TRBD1. Germline-derived CDR1 and CDR2 are MDHEN and SYDVKM. J gave up 4 bases and V 7 bases, and 6 bases lay outside the gene matches. The CDR3 has 13 residues.